This passage covers 27 T cell receptor beta chains from one sample sequenced in a study of blood T cells in healthy people across ages. A J-beta primer mix and a sample-barcoded 5' primer were used in a second PCR of about 7 to 12 cycles. TCRdb called the 5' RACE reads again in MiXCR, with one record for every CDR3 protein. In the table there are 920,000 or so distinct CDR3 sequences, more than 40% of which are singletons. Source material: blood. The source is a woman aged 55 to 70 in good health.

In its sample, this clonotype was seen a few times. The chain has TRBV10-1 and TRBJ2-7; unclear D gene. Trimming stripped 9 bases from V and 1 base from J, with 16 bases between. The CDR3 has 14 amino acids. The germline gives CDR1 WNHNN, CDR2 SYGVQD (reference sequence). In nucleotides, the CDR3 is TGCGCCAGTACAGCTTTAACAGAATCCTACGAGCAGTACTTC. This gives the protein CASTALTESYEQYF.

The chain has TRBV14 and TRBJ2-4; D is unresolved. The end of the DNA is better explained by TRBJ2-7, so the J call may be wrong. CDR3 size: 13 residues. Germline-derived CDR1 and CDR2 are SGHDN and FVKESK. The CDR3 DNA follows: TGTGCCAGCAGCCAAGGGACCGCCACCGAGCAGTACTTC. Residues: CASSQGTATEQYF.

V usage is TRBV5-4 and J usage is TRBJ2-7; unclear D gene. Trimming removed 5 bases from V and 0 bases from J, with 9 bases in between. The CDR3 is 13 residues long. CDR1 SGHNT and CDR2 YYREEE come from the germline V gene (reference sequence). The CDR3 DNA sequence: TGTGCCAGCAGTTATGCCCCCTCCTACGAGCAGTACTTC. Protein sequence: CASSYAPSYEQYF.

There are a few counts of this clonotype. Written as DNA, the CDR3 is TGTGCCAGCAGTTTCCCTCCCGGGAACGATGAGCAGTTCTTC. Protein: CASSFPPGNDEQFF. The chain combines TRBV12-3 or TRBV12-4 with TRBJ2-1; D perhaps matches TRBD2 (5 bases). The CDR3 sequence is 14 residues long. V was shortened by 3 bases and J by 8 bases, with 14 bases between the two germline ends.

The table lists this clonotype with a few counts. The chain combines TRBV5-1 with TRBJ2-1; 9 positions agree with TRBD1. Germline assignment: CDR1 SGHRS and CDR2 YFSETQ. The V gene end was trimmed by 1 base and the J gene end by 4 bases; junction bases not matched to a gene: 3. CDR3 length equals 15 residues. The CDR3 spells CASSLRDRAYNEQFF. CDR3 DNA: TGCGCCAGCAGCTTGAGGGACAGGGCATACAATGAGCAGTTCTTC. Complete variable domain (other parts from reference TRBV5-1 and TRBJ2-1): KAGVTQTPRYLIKTRGQQVTLSCSPISGHRSVSWYQQTPGQGLQFLFEYFSETQRNKGNFPGRFSGRQFSNSRSEMNVSTLELGDSALYLCASSLRDRAYNEQFFGPGTRLTVL.

This clonotype was seen many times. CDR3 nucleotides: TGTGCCAGCAGTTACATCCCCGTAGGACAGGGCTACGAGCAGTACTTC. This sequence encodes CASSYIPVGQGYEQYF. This chain connects TRBV6-5 to TRBJ2-7, with TRBD1 matching 8 bases. The length of the CDR3 is 16 residues. Germline CDR1 is MNHEY and CDR2 is SVGAGI. The V gene end was trimmed by 2 bases and the J gene end by 3 bases; junction bases not matched to a gene: 9.

This clonotype was counted between two and nine times. V and J are TRBV6-2 or TRBV6-3 and TRBJ2-5; TRBD1 matches 10 bases. The germline gives CDR1 MNHEY, CDR2 SVGEGT. The CDR3 length is 16 residues. Trimming at V came to 7 bases and at J to 2 bases, leaving 10 bases not matched to a gene. CDR3 nucleotide sequence: TGTGCCAGCACTAAACGGGGACAGGGGTTACAAGAGACCCAGTACTTC. The encoded protein is CASTKRGQGLQETQYF.

This clonotype was seen many times. The chain links TRBV20-1 to TRBJ2-3; TRBD2 matches at 9 bases. The CDR3 contains 15 residues. Germline assignment: CDR1 DFQATT and CDR2 SNEGSKA (reference sequence). With V trimmed by 3 bases and J by 6 bases, 10 bases remained unmatched. The DNA for the CDR3 is TGCAGTGCTAGCTTGCTAGCGGGATCCTCGGATACGCAGTATTTT. Its protein is CSASLLAGSSDTQYF.

The chain is built from TRBV12-3 or TRBV12-4 and TRBJ2-5, with TRBD2 identical over 13 bases. The CDR3 is 16 residues long. With V trimmed by 6 bases and J by 1 base, 5 bases remained unmatched. CDR3 in DNA: TGTGCCAGCAGCACGGGGACTAGCGGGGTCCAAGAGACCCAGTACTTC. It is translated as CASSTGTSGVQETQYF.

V usage is TRBV5-5 and J usage is TRBJ1-2; 7 bases are a match to TRBD1. Germline CDR1 reads SGHKS; CDR2 reads YYEKEE (reference sequence). With V trimmed by 0 bases and J by 2 bases, 4 bases remained unmatched. The CDR3 has 15 amino acids. This CDR3 is CASSLVRGQNYGYTF. The CDR3 DNA sequence: TGTGCCAGCAGCTTGGTGAGGGGACAGAACTATGGCTACACCTTC.

This clonotype turned up a few times. This chain connects TRBV5-1 to TRBJ2-1, with TRBD2 identical over 8 bases. The germline V gene has CDR1 SGHRS and CDR2 YFSETQ. V was clipped by 0 bases and J by 7 bases; unmatched bases: 12. The CDR3 has 17 amino acids. As DNA, the CDR3 is TGCGCCAGCAGCTTGGCCGGGCGTCCGGGAGGGCGGAATGAGCAGTTCTTC. This gives the protein CASSLAGRPGGRNEQFF.

This clonotype was recorded only once. The chain uses TRBV20-1 and TRBJ2-3; perhaps TRBD2 as D (5 bases). The V and J ends lost 6 bases and 6 bases respectively, with 7 bases between them. The CDR3 has 10 amino acids. Germline CDR1 and CDR2: DFQATT and SNEGSKA (reference sequence). This CDR3 reads CSAIADTQYF. In DNA, the CDR3 is TGCAGTGCCATAGCGGATACGCAGTATTTT.

The sample holds a few counts of this clonotype. The rearrangement links TRBV12-3 or TRBV12-4 to TRBJ2-2, with 11 bases matching TRBD2. CDR3 length: 17 amino acids. J gave up 4 bases and V 6 bases, and 10 bases lay outside the gene matches. CDR3 coding DNA: TGTGCCAGCAGCCCCTACTTAGCGGGAGGGATCACCGGGGAGCTGTTTTTT. Its translation: CASSPYLAGGITGELFF.

J is TRBJ2-7 and V is TRBV3-1, with 7 bases aligning to TRBD2. CDR3 length equals 14 residues. CDR1 and CDR2 (germline): LGHDT, YNNKEL (reference sequence). The V and J ends lost 3 bases and 3 bases, in that order; junction bases with no gene match: 5. CDR3 DNA sequence: TGTGCCAGCAGCCACAGCGGGATGCACTACGAGCAGTACTTC. It is translated as CASSHSGMHYEQYF.

This chain joins TRBV4-1 and TRBJ2-1, with D unresolved. V gave up 0 bases and J gave up 0 bases, with 12 bases separating them. The CDR3 length is 17 residues. In germline, CDR1 is MGHRA, CDR2 YSYEKL. The DNA for the CDR3 is TGCGCCAGCAGCCAAGATCACAGTGCAAGCTCCTACAATGAGCAGTTCTTC. Its protein product is CASSQDHSASSYNEQFF.

This clonotype has more than one count but fewer than ten. The chain uses TRBV12-3 or TRBV12-4 and TRBJ2-3, with 13 bases identical to TRBD2. V lost 4 bases and J lost 3; bases outside the gene matches: 7. The CDR3 is 17 amino acids. The CDR3 sequence is CASSSGTSGEVTDTQYF. The CDR3 nucleotides read TGTGCCAGCAGTTCCGGGACTAGCGGGGAGGTAACAGATACGCAGTATTTT.

The chain employs TRBV20-1 and TRBJ2-3; 7 nucleotides line up with TRBD2. CDR1 DFQATT and CDR2 SNEGSKA come from the germline V gene (reference sequence). CDR3 length: 18 amino acids. V lost 0 bases to trimming and J lost 2 bases; unmatched junction nucleotides: 14. The CDR3: CSARDLPRREWITDTQYF. CDR3 in DNA: TGCAGTGCTAGAGATCTCCCTAGGCGGGAGTGGATCACAGATACGCAGTATTTT.

This chain links TRBV7-9 with TRBJ1-6, with no clear D. The CDR3 runs to 14 residues. Germline V CDR1 and CDR2: SEHNR, FQNEAQ (reference sequence). V gave up 1 base and J gave up 7 bases, with 8 bases separating them. The CDR3 sequence: CASSLDPENSPLHF. In DNA, the CDR3 is TGTGCCAGCAGCTTAGATCCGGAAAATTCACCCCTCCACTTT.

This clonotype was picked up one time. The V call is TRBV20-1, the J call TRBJ1-6, with TRBD1 identical over 8 bases. J lost 6 bases, V lost 5 bases, and 9 bases had no gene match. This CDR3 region has 15 residues. The germline V gene encodes CDR1 DFQATT and CDR2 SNEGSKA (reference sequence). The CDR3 sequence: CSAALQGAPNSPLHF. As DNA, the CDR3 is TGCAGTGCTGCCTTGCAGGGGGCGCCTAATTCACCCCTCCACTTT.

The chain has TRBV9 and TRBJ2-7, with 10 bases aligning to TRBD2. V was clipped by 6 bases and J by 7 bases; unmatched bases: 19. This CDR3 is built from 17 residues. Germline V lookup: CDR1 SGDLS, CDR2 YYNGEE. The chain's CDR3 is CASTGLAGEGGYNEQYF. DNA for the CDR3: TGTGCCAGCACCGGGCTAGCGGGAGAGGGGGGCTACAATGAGCAGTACTTC.

The chain couples TRBV2 to TRBJ2-3; TRBD1 aligns across 7 bases. V was pared by 6 bases and J by 2 bases, with 5 bases of the junction left unmatched. Germline CDR1 SNHLY, CDR2 FYNNEI. This CDR3 region has 14 residues. As DNA, the CDR3 is TGTGCCAGCAGCTACAGGGGCCTCACAGATACGCAGTATTTT. Its protein is CASSYRGLTDTQYF. Full variable domain (rest looked up from reference TRBV2 and TRBJ2-3): EPEVTQTPSHQVTQMGQEVILRCVPISNHLYFYWYRQILGQKVEFLVSFYNNEISEKSEIFDDQFSVERPDGSNFTLKIRSTKLEDSAMYFCASSYRGLTDTQYFGPGTRLTVL.

This clonotype was detected a few times. The chain is built from TRBV28 and TRBJ2-3; 10 nucleotides match TRBD2. The CDR3 spans 14 residues. From germline, CDR1 is MDHEN and CDR2 SYDVKM. The trim removed 10 bases at V and 3 bases at J, leaving 7 bases unmatched. The CDR3 reads CATITSGTTDTQYF. The CDR3 bases are TGTGCCACCATCACTAGCGGGACGACAGATACGCAGTATTTT.

This clonotype was detected only a few times. The chain combines TRBV20-1 with TRBJ2-5, with no clear D. V was shortened by 5 bases and J by 9 bases, with 13 bases between the two germline ends. The CDR3 is made up of 11 amino acids. Germline V gives CDR1 DFQATT, CDR2 SNEGSKA (reference sequence). Written as DNA, the CDR3 is TGCAGTGCTCGGAGAGAGAAGGCCCAGTACTTC. This sequence encodes CSARREKAQYF.

The rearrangement joins TRBV29-1 to TRBJ1-1; D not resolved. The V gene lost 4 bases and the J gene lost 1 base, with 10 bases spanning the gap. Germline CDR1 is SQVTM and CDR2 is ANQGSEA. The CDR3 covers 13 residues. The CDR3 sequence: CSVVKGGNTEAFF. CDR3 sequence (DNA): TGCAGCGTTGTCAAGGGAGGGAACACTGAAGCTTTCTTT.

V usage is TRBV6-5 and J usage is TRBJ1-4; a weak D match, TRBD1 (5 bases). Trimming stripped 5 bases from V and 2 bases from J, with 12 bases between. Germline V gene sequence: CDR1 MNHEY, CDR2 SVGAGI. The CDR3 has 15 amino acids. The DNA of the CDR3 is TGTGCCAGCAGTAGCCTGACAGAGACTAATGAAAAACTGTTTTTT. Translation gives CASSSLTETNEKLFF.

The rearrangement uses TRBV7-2 and TRBJ1-1; D unresolved. Trimming cost V 1 base and J 11 bases, with 8 bases left between them. The CDR3 is 11 amino acids. Germline values: CDR1 SGHTA, CDR2 FQGNSA. CDR3 amino acids: CASSLGPRAFF. DNA of the CDR3: TGTGCCAGCAGCTTAGGACCCAGGGCTTTCTTT.

The J gene is TRBJ2-5, the V gene TRBV7-9; no clear D. Trimming pared 2 bases from V and 3 bases from J, leaving 10 bases between. The V gene's germline CDR1 is SEHNR and CDR2 FQNEAQ (reference sequence). The CDR3 is 14 residues long. The CDR3 nucleotides read TGTGCCAGCAGCTTACGGCTGAAAGAAGAGACCCAGTACTTC. As protein: CASSLRLKEETQYF.